This T cell receptor (beta chain) was found in a study of blood T cell repertoires in COVID-19. Study details: Some COVID-19 samples were acute and others convalescent; all came from the United States, Italy and Spain. Nucleic acid was either cDNA or gDNA, and it came from T cells, B-cell-depleted T cells, or PBMCs.

The authors' processing: Using reference gene primer amplification, nucleated cell counts were estimated. The assay was immunoSEQ multiplex PCR, and TCRdb's table has in-frame clones only and misses some. The V and J calls and clone size are taken from that table; D and trimming were inferred from the DNA. The sample lists about 100,000 clones, roughly 92% occurring once. Germline CDR1 is SGHNT and CDR2 is YYREEE (reference sequence). This CDR3 has 17 residues. The trim removed 0 bases at V and 2 bases at J, leaving 6 bases unmatched. The chain links TRBV5-4 to TRBJ2-1; 9 bases are shared with TRBD2. Sequencing was carried out using peripheral blood. This TCR came from a man between 65 and 80 years old with acute or convalescent COVID-19. CDR3 sequence (DNA): TGTGCCAGCAGCTTGGGCGCTAGCGGGACGCCCTACAATGAGCAGTTCTTC. Its protein product is CASSLGASGTPYNEQFF.